This TCR beta chain appears in the sequencing data of a study of memory CD4+ T cells and cytomegalovirus serostatus. Looking at the study overall: Healthy Belgian adult donors included fewer than 10 CMV-positive and some 24 CMV-negative people.

TCRdb's table, derived via immunoSEQ multiplex PCR, lists solely in-frame clones and lacks some. The sample yields over 40,000 clones, roughly four fifths seen once. General study results and limits: Repertoires predicted CMV serostatus with median bootstrapped AUC of about 0.96. Each of 67 CMV-associated TCRbeta sequences occurred in one to five individuals.

This clone was seen a single time. Its antigen is as yet unknown. V was clipped by 2 bases and J by 4 bases, with 11 bases between them. Germline V gene data show CDR1 as KGHSH and CDR2 as LQKENI. This CDR3 contains 14 residues. Single viable CD3+CD4+CD8-CD45RO+ cells were sorted as the memory CD4+ T cells. The specimen sequenced was memory CD4+ T cells from blood. This receptor was taken from an adult in good health and CMV-seropositive. The rearrangement joins TRBV18 to TRBJ1-2; no clear D gene. The CDR3 nucleotides read TGTGCCAGCTCACCAGACGTGGCGGGCTATGGCTACACCTTC. Residues: CASSPDVAGYGYTF.